Following are 21 T cell receptor beta chains from one sample sequenced in a study of T-cell reconstitution after alpha-beta-depleted transplantation in children. The library targeted TCRbeta and was prepared with unique molecular identifiers. From the PCR reads, TCRdb called clonotypes with MiXCR, one entry per CDR3 protein. The sample has approximately 420,000 distinct CDR3 sequences, roughly 11% seen once. Source: PBMCs from the stem cell graft donor, taken from the stem cell graft. Source of these receptors: a human donor who donated a stem cell graft to a child with acute myeloid leukemia.

This rearrangement joins TRBV7-8 to TRBJ2-7; 11 positions match TRBD1. Germline CDR1 reads SGHVS; CDR2 reads FQNEAQ. The V and J ends lost 4 bases and 2 bases, in that order; junction bases with no gene match: 7. The CDR3 sequence is 16 residues long. The CDR3: CASSSAGTGGAYEQYV. The CDR3 nucleotides read TGTGCCAGCAGCTCAGCCGGGACAGGGGGGGCCTACGAGCAGTACGTC.

The rearrangement joins TRBV29-1 to TRBJ1-1; D ambiguous. Germline V gene lookup returns CDR1 SQVTM and CDR2 ANQGSEA. The CDR3 runs to 12 residues. V was shortened by 7 bases and J by 2 bases, with 11 bases between the two germline ends. The CDR3 reads CSGAPVNTEAFF. The CDR3 region has the DNA TGCAGCGGTGCTCCAGTCAACACTGAAGCTTTCTTT.

This clonotype was counted at least ten times. Mismatch with germline at one junction end may stem from a read error. This chain connects TRBV12-3 or TRBV12-4 to TRBJ1-5, with a weak D call TRBD1 (5 bases). This CDR3 contains 13 residues. CDR3 bases: TGCGCCAGCAGCTCGGGGGGCAATCAGCCCCAGCATTTT. This encodes CASSSGGNQPQHF.

The chain uses TRBV7-9 and TRBJ1-6; 7 positions agree with TRBD1. The V gene end was trimmed by 4 bases and the J gene end by 8 bases; junction bases not matched to a gene: 14. CDR3 length: 17 amino acids. Germline loops: CDR1 SEHNR, CDR2 FQNEAQ (reference sequence). CDR3 coding DNA: TGTGCCAGCAGCTCCGCCTTCCTACAGGGGAAGGATTCACCCCTCCACTTT. Translating gives CASSSAFLQGKDSPLHF.

J is TRBJ1-1 and V is TRBV6-1; D not certain. This CDR3 is 14 amino acids long. V lost 8 bases to trimming and J lost 5 bases, with 18 bases between them. Germline lookup yields CDR1 MNHNS and CDR2 SASEGT. CDR3 bases: TGTGCCAGCTGGAGTGGTCAGAGAACAACTGAAGCTTTCTTT. This gives the protein CASWSGQRTTEAFF.

The chain has TRBV2 and TRBJ2-7, with 9 bases identical to TRBD2. This CDR3 is built from 13 residues. CDR1 and CDR2 from the germline V gene are SNHLY and FYNNEI. V gave up 8 bases and J gave up 5 bases; unmatched junction bases: 7. The CDR3 nucleotides are TGTGCCAGCCGTCCTAGCGGGACTCACGAGCAGTACTTC. Its protein product is CASRPSGTHEQYF.

This clonotype appeared a few times. The chain couples TRBV25-1 to TRBJ2-3; 10 nucleotides match TRBD2. Germline CDR1 and CDR2: MGHDK and SYGVNS. Germline trimming cut 2 bases from V and 5 bases from J; bases unmatched to any gene: 10. This CDR3 is 17 amino acids long. In DNA form, the CDR3 reads TGTGCCAGCAGTGAACTAGAGCGGGGGGGTGTGGAAGATACGCAGTATTTT. Its protein is CASSELERGGVEDTQYF.

This sequence joins TRBV12-3 or TRBV12-4 and TRBJ1-2; a possible D gene is TRBD1 (6 bases). The CDR3 is 15 amino acids. Trimming cost V 5 bases and J 5 bases, with 18 bases left between them. CDR3 DNA: TGTGCCAGCAGTCCAGGGACACCGAGAATATATGGCTACACCTTC. It encodes CASSPGTPRIYGYTF.

This chain connects TRBV29-1 to TRBJ1-2, with a possible D match to TRBD1 (5 bases). Germline V gene sequence: CDR1 SQVTM, CDR2 ANQGSEA. The V gene lost 0 bases and the J gene lost 5 bases, with 13 bases spanning the gap. The CDR3 spans 14 residues. CDR3 nucleotide sequence: TGCAGCGTTGAAGATTGGGCAGGGAGTTATGGCTACACCTTC. Its protein product is CSVEDWAGSYGYTF.

In its sample, this clonotype was seen many times. V and J are TRBV20-1 and TRBJ1-5; D may be TRBD1 (5 bases). Germline V CDR1 and CDR2: DFQATT, SNEGSKA (reference sequence). V dropped 5 bases and J dropped 4 bases, with 15 bases sitting between them. This CDR3 comprises 14 residues. The CDR3: CSAAFGHLNQPQHF. CDR3 coding DNA: TGCAGTGCTGCATTCGGACACCTAAATCAGCCCCAGCATTTT.

This chain connects TRBV2 to TRBJ2-3; D is perhaps TRBD2 (6 bases). The CDR3 is 16 amino acids. CDR1 and CDR2 (germline): SNHLY, FYNNEI. V lost 6 bases and J 4 bases, leaving 20 bases between the germline ends. The CDR3 DNA sequence: TGTGCCAGCAGCCCTCGGGCGGGAAAGGAGGCAGATACGCAGTATTTT. Translated: CASSPRAGKEADTQYF.

The gene calls are TRBV29-1 and TRBJ2-7; tentatively, D is TRBD2 (5 bases). CDR3 length equals 12 residues. V lost 3 bases and J lost 2, with 8 bases in between. From germline, CDR1 is SQVTM and CDR2 ANQGSEA. CDR3 amino acids: CSVDSGTYEQYF. The CDR3 nucleotides read TGCAGCGTTGACTCGGGGACCTACGAGCAGTACTTC.

This clonotype occurred a few times. CDR3 nucleotide sequence: TGTGCCAGCTCACCGAGGACGTCCGATTCACCCCTCCACTTT. This sequence encodes CASSPRTSDSPLHF. The chain carries TRBV18 and TRBJ1-6; no reliable D call. Trimming removed 3 bases from V and 8 bases from J, with 11 bases in between. This CDR3 has 14 residues. CDR1 and CDR2 (germline): KGHSH, LQKENI.

The chain combines TRBV7-2 with TRBJ2-1; D is unclear. Germline loops: CDR1 SGHTA, CDR2 FQGNSA. This CDR3 spans 13 amino acids. V was shortened by 2 bases and J by 10 bases, with 12 bases between the two germline ends. The chain's CDR3 is CASSLHGLAEQFF. CDR3 nucleotides: TGTGCCAGCAGCTTACATGGGCTCGCAGAGCAGTTCTTC.

This chain uses TRBV20-1 with TRBJ2-5, with D perhaps given as TRBD1 or TRBD2 (5 bases each). The V and J ends lost 5 bases and 0 bases respectively, with 7 bases between them. The germline V gene has CDR1 DFQATT and CDR2 SNEGSKA (reference sequence). CDR3 length: 12 residues. CDR3 DNA: TGCAGTGCTGGGACGAACCAAGAGACCCAGTACTTC. Translated, it gives CSAGTNQETQYF.

This clonotype appeared many times. The chain uses TRBV7-3 and TRBJ2-3, with 12 bases lining up with TRBD2. Unmatched junction bases numbered 13, after V lost 11 bases and J lost 4 bases. Germline CDR1 and CDR2: SGHTA and FQGTGA. This CDR3 is built from 16 residues. Written as DNA, the CDR3 is TGTGCCTCCCCCCAGACTAGCGGGAGAGGGGCAGATACGCAGTATTTT. Amino acid sequence: CASPQTSGRGADTQYF.

This clonotype was recorded a few times. The rearrangement links TRBV11-2 to TRBJ2-5; 10 bases align to TRBD2. With 0 bases clipped from V and 0 bases from J, the junction kept 4 bases outside the gene matches. In germline, CDR1 is SGHAT, CDR2 FQNNGV. The CDR3 length is 17 residues. CDR3 DNA: TGTGCCAGCAGCTTAGACGGTAGCGGGGGGTACCAAGAGACCCAGTACTTC. It specifies CASSLDGSGGYQETQYF.

This clonotype came up many times. The rearrangement links TRBV2 to TRBJ2-1; D could derive from TRBD1 or TRBD2 (5 bases each). In germline, CDR1 is SNHLY, CDR2 FYNNEI. This CDR3 has 11 residues. V was shortened by 11 bases and J by 10 bases, with 15 bases between the two germline ends. In DNA form, the CDR3 reads TGTGCCGGCCGACAGACGGGGGAGCAGTTCTTC. This translates into CAGRQTGEQFF.

This clonotype showed up just a few times. The chain is built from TRBV12-3 or TRBV12-4 and TRBJ1-6; D is possibly TRBD1 (6 bases). V lost 6 bases and J lost 0, with 12 bases in between. The CDR3 is 16 residues long. The CDR3 loop reads CASREGQSSYNSPLHF. CDR3 coding DNA: TGTGCCAGCAGAGAAGGACAGAGCTCCTATAATTCACCCCTCCACTTT.

The rearrangement links TRBV9 to TRBJ2-5; 7 bases match TRBD1. The germline gives CDR1 SGDLS, CDR2 YYNGEE. The CDR3 has 15 amino acids. The V and J ends lost 1 base and 3 bases, in that order; junction bases with no gene match: 6. CDR3 DNA sequence: TGTGCCAGCAGCGTACTTGGGACAGATAAAGAGACCCAGTACTTC. Its translation: CASSVLGTDKETQYF.

The table lists this clonotype with many counts. The chain carries TRBV12-3 or TRBV12-4 and TRBJ2-1, with 9 positions matching TRBD1. J lost 11 bases, V lost 4 bases, and 3 bases had no gene match. The CDR3 contains 12 residues. The CDR3 region has the DNA TGTGCCAGCAGTTCCGGGACAGGGAAGCAGTTCTTC. Amino acids: CASSSGTGKQFF.